The next 30 T cell receptor beta chains were all read from a single sample in a study of cytomegalovirus exposure and HLA in healthy donors. The PCR was carried out with 60 Vbeta primers and 13 Jbeta primers. Repertoires were generated with immunoSEQ multiplex PCR, while TCRdb's copy carries only in-frame clones and drops some. This sample has 100,000 to 120,000 clones, with about four fifths found just once. The specimen was PBMCs. These receptors all come from an older woman in good health and CMV-seropositive.

The rearrangement uses TRBV5-1 and TRBJ2-2; D unclear. Per the germline V gene, CDR1 is SGHRS and CDR2 is YFSETQ. The CDR3 has 16 amino acids. Trimming pared 0 bases from V and 3 bases from J, leaving 12 bases between. The CDR3: CASSLGAQPHTGELFF. CDR3 sequence (DNA): TGCGCCAGCAGCTTGGGGGCTCAACCCCACACCGGGGAGCTGTTTTTT.

The count of this clone is one. The chain links TRBV11-2 to TRBJ1-1; the D gene is possibly TRBD1 (5 bases). V was pared by 4 bases and J by 7 bases, with 13 bases between. The CDR3 has 13 amino acids. The germline V gene encodes CDR1 SGHAT and CDR2 FQNNGV. CDR3 region: CASSSDLGGEAFF. The CDR3, as DNA: TGTGCCAGCAGCTCAGATCTGGGGGGTGAAGCTTTCTTT.

This clone was observed a single time. V usage is TRBV7-9 and J usage is TRBJ2-2; 10 bases are a match to TRBD2. CDR1 SEHNR and CDR2 FQNEAQ come from the germline V gene (reference sequence). CDR3 length: 15 amino acids. J was trimmed by 9 bases and V by 2 bases; bases with no gene match: 6. CDR3 loop: CASSLSSGSVRELFF. The CDR3 region has the DNA TGTGCCAGCAGCTTATCTAGCGGGAGTGTCCGGGAGCTGTTTTTT.

In its sample, this clone was seen a few times. This chain uses TRBV4-2 with TRBJ1-1; 10 bases agree with TRBD1. The CDR3 is made up of 16 amino acids. Unmatched junction bases numbered 5, after V lost 4 bases and J lost 0 bases. Germline V lookup: CDR1 LGHNA, CDR2 YNFKEQ. The CDR3 loop is CASSPTGGSMNTEAFF. CDR3 in DNA: TGTGCCAGCAGCCCGACAGGGGGCTCCATGAACACTGAAGCTTTCTTT.

This clone was counted a few times. The chain is built from TRBV7-9 and TRBJ2-1; D gene uncertain. V was shortened by 3 bases and J by 1 base, with 10 bases between the two germline ends. The CDR3 totals 15 residues. Germline loops: CDR1 SEHNR, CDR2 FQNEAQ (reference sequence). The CDR3 sequence: CASSLRLDSYNEQFF. The CDR3, as DNA: TGTGCCAGCAGCTTGAGGCTAGATTCCTACAATGAGCAGTTCTTC. Full variable domain (missing parts from reference TRBV7-9 and TRBJ2-1): DTGVSQNPRHKITKRGQNVTFRCDPISEHNRLYWYRQTLGQGPEFLTYFQNEAQLEKSRLLSDRFSAERPKGSFSTLEIQRTEQGDSAMYLCASSLRLDSYNEQFFGPGTRLTVL.

The chain uses TRBV9 and TRBJ1-2, with 8 bases fitting TRBD1. Trimming at V came to 4 bases and at J to 4 bases, leaving 9 bases not matched to a gene. The V gene's germline CDR1 is SGDLS and CDR2 YYNGEE. The CDR3 has 15 residues. The CDR3 sequence is CASSHGDRPTYGYTF. The CDR3 coding sequence is TGTGCCAGCAGCCACGGGGACAGGCCGACCTATGGCTACACCTTC.

This chain connects TRBV4-2 to TRBJ2-1; D is uncertain. The V gene lost 0 bases and the J gene lost 0 bases, with 12 bases spanning the gap. CDR3 length equals 17 residues. CDR1 is LGHNA, CDR2 YNFKEQ, per germline. In nucleotides, the CDR3 is TGTGCCAGCAGCCAAGAAACCGAGGCGGTCTCCTACAATGAGCAGTTCTTC. Encoded protein: CASSQETEAVSYNEQFF.

The chain carries TRBV6-1 and TRBJ2-1, with 14 bases aligning to TRBD2. Per the germline V gene, CDR1 is MNHNS and CDR2 is SASEGT. The V and J ends lost 4 bases and 8 bases, in that order; junction bases with no gene match: 10. The CDR3 spans 17 residues. The CDR3 DNA sequence: TGTGCCAGCAGTGCGTGGGGGGGACTAGCGGGAGTTTATGAGCAGTTCTTC. It specifies CASSAWGGLAGVYEQFF.

The V and J genes are TRBV19 and TRBJ1-4; unclear D gene. The V and J ends lost 5 bases and 5 bases respectively, with 3 bases between them. The germline V gene has CDR1 LNHDA and CDR2 SQIVND (reference sequence). This CDR3 region has 11 residues. The CDR3 reads CASSRNEKLFF. Here the CDR3 DNA reads TGTGCCAGTAGTCGGAATGAAAAACTGTTTTTT. The variable domain in full, completed from reference TRBV19 and TRBJ1-4, reads DGGITQSPKYLFRKEGQNVTLSCEQNLNHDAMYWYRQDPGQGLRLIYYSQIVNDFQKGDIAEGYSVSREKKESFPLTVTSAQKNPTAFYLCASSRNEKLFFGSGTQLSVL.

The CDR3, as DNA: TGTGCCATCAGTGACCTGGGAGGGGACACTGAAGCTTTCTTT. Its translation: CAISDLGGDTEAFF. The gene calls are TRBV10-3 and TRBJ1-1, with D possibly TRBD1 on 5 matching bases. CDR3 length: 14 amino acids. Germline assignment: CDR1 ENHRY and CDR2 SYGVKD. V lost 3 bases and J 3 bases, leaving 11 bases between the germline ends.

CDR3 region: CASNNRDSHNEQFF. In DNA form, the CDR3 reads TGTGCCAGCAACAACAGGGATTCCCACAATGAGCAGTTCTTC. The chain joins TRBV2 to TRBJ2-1; the D gene is possibly TRBD1 (6 bases). The CDR3 contains 14 residues. The V and J ends lost 7 bases and 5 bases respectively, with 15 bases between them. The germline V gene has CDR1 SNHLY and CDR2 FYNNEI.

CDR3 DNA sequence: TGTGCCAGCGGCGGGGGGGCGGGACAGCCCCAGCATTTT. Translating gives CASGGGAGQPQHF. This chain connects TRBV14 to TRBJ1-5; D might be TRBD1 (6 bases). Germline lookup yields CDR1 SGHDN and CDR2 FVKESK. With 8 bases removed from V and 7 bases from J, the gap between germline ends came to 15 bases. The CDR3 has 13 amino acids.

This clone has more than one count but fewer than ten. The chain carries TRBV7-9 and TRBJ1-1; D ambiguous. The length of the CDR3 is 13 residues. Trimming pared 3 bases from V and 2 bases from J, leaving 7 bases between. The V gene's germline CDR1 is SEHNR and CDR2 FQNEAQ (reference sequence). The CDR3 DNA follows: TGTGCCAGCAGCTTTTCAGGTAACACTGAAGCTTTCTTT. Translated: CASSFSGNTEAFF.

CDR3 sequence (DNA): TGTGCCTGGAGTCCCCAACAGGTGATTGGTGAAAAACTGTTTTTT. As protein: CAWSPQQVIGEKLFF. The V gene is TRBV30, the J gene TRBJ1-4; a weak D match, TRBD1 (5 bases). In germline, CDR1 is GTSNPN, CDR2 SVGIG (reference sequence). The V and J ends lost 2 bases and 7 bases respectively, with 17 bases between them. CDR3 length: 15 residues.

The chain couples TRBV7-8 to TRBJ2-1, with 7 bases identical to TRBD2. Germline V lookup: CDR1 SGHVS, CDR2 FQNEAQ. The V segment lost 2 bases and the J segment 3 bases; nucleotides outside the gene matches: 10. The CDR3 loop spans 17 amino acids. CDR3 in DNA: TGTGCCAGCAGCTTAATACCTCGGGCTAGCGGCTACAATGAGCAGTTCTTC. Translated, it gives CASSLIPRASGYNEQFF.

The chain combines TRBV11-1 with TRBJ2-7, with 14 bases fitting TRBD2. The CDR3 consists of 17 residues. The trim removed 5 bases at V and 3 bases at J, leaving 9 bases unmatched. CDR1 and CDR2 from the germline V gene are SGHAT and FQDESV (reference sequence). CDR3: CASSLRSGLAGDYEQYF. CDR3 sequence (DNA): TGTGCCAGCAGCCTCAGATCGGGACTAGCGGGGGACTACGAGCAGTACTTC.

This clone was recorded a few times. The chain couples TRBV6-1 to TRBJ2-1, with D possibly being TRBD2 (5 bases). The CDR3 length is 15 residues. Between the trimmed V and J ends, which lost 8 bases and 3 bases, there was a span of 17 bases. Germline assignment: CDR1 MNHNS and CDR2 SASEGT. In DNA form, the CDR3 reads TGTGCCAGCCCTAGAGGGAACGGCTACTACAATGAGCAGTTCTTC. Amino acid sequence: CASPRGNGYYNEQFF.

V usage is TRBV11-2 and J usage is TRBJ2-7; maybe TRBD2 (5 bases). Germline V gene data show CDR1 as SGHAT and CDR2 as FQNNGV. V was shortened by 5 bases and J by 1 base, with 15 bases between the two germline ends. This CDR3 region has 15 residues. The CDR3 region is CASSPWERMSYEQYF. Here the CDR3 DNA reads TGTGCCAGCAGCCCCTGGGAGCGGATGTCCTACGAGCAGTACTTC.

This chain joins TRBV6-4 and TRBJ2-3, with D possibly being TRBD2 (5 bases). Germline CDR1 reads MRHNA; CDR2 reads SNTAGT. The CDR3 runs 15 residues. Trimming took 2 bases from V and 1 from J, leaving 10 bases between them. The CDR3 spells CASSDEEGGTDTQYF. The CDR3 region has the DNA TGTGCCAGCAGTGACGAAGAGGGCGGCACAGATACGCAGTATTTT.

In this sample, this clone turned up a few times. The rearrangement uses TRBV7-2 and TRBJ1-5, with 7 bases identical to TRBD1. This CDR3 contains 16 residues. Germline V lookup: CDR1 SGHTA, CDR2 FQGNSA. V lost 1 base to trimming and J lost 2 bases; unmatched junction nucleotides: 5. The CDR3 is CASSLGGGAGNQPQHF. As DNA, the CDR3 is TGTGCCAGCAGCTTAGGAGGGGGCGCGGGCAATCAGCCCCAGCATTTT. The complete variable domain, with remaining parts taken from reference TRBV7-2 and TRBJ1-5, reads GAGVSQSPSNKVTEKGKDVELRCDPISGHTALYWYRQSLGQGLEFLIYFQGNSAPDKSGLPSDRFSAERTGGSVSTLTIQRTQQEDSAVYLCASSLGGGAGNQPQHFGDGTRLSIL.

The chain employs TRBV19 and TRBJ2-2, with TRBD2 matching over 8 bases. The V and J ends lost 5 bases and 4 bases, in that order; junction bases with no gene match: 9. Germline assignment: CDR1 LNHDA and CDR2 SQIVND (reference sequence). The CDR3 sequence is 16 residues long. Written as DNA, the CDR3 is TGTGCCAGTAGTCATCACCCCGGGACTAGCACCGGGGAGCTGTTTTTT. Encoded protein: CASSHHPGTSTGELFF.

The rearrangement links TRBV19 to TRBJ2-3; TRBD1 matches at 8 bases. CDR3 size: 18 residues. V lost 10 bases and J lost 0; bases outside the gene matches: 18. Per the germline V gene, CDR1 is LNHDA and CDR2 is SQIVND (reference sequence). The CDR3 DNA reads as TGTGCCAAATCAAACCGGGACAGGCCATTAACTAGCACAGATACGCAGTATTTT. This sequence encodes CAKSNRDRPLTSTDTQYF.

This sequence joins TRBV6-1 and TRBJ1-2; D unresolved. Deletions cut 5 bases from V and 6 bases from J, with 16 bases between. Germline CDR1 is MNHNS and CDR2 is SASEGT. This CDR3 spans 14 amino acids. The CDR3 region is CASSPLGGFDGYTF. The DNA for the CDR3 is TGTGCCAGCAGTCCCCTGGGAGGGTTTGATGGCTACACCTTC.

The rearrangement joins TRBV7-6 to TRBJ2-7; D unclear. Trimming pared 2 bases from V and 5 bases from J, leaving 16 bases between. CDR1 and CDR2 from the germline V gene are SGHVS and FNYEAQ. This CDR3 has 15 amino acids. The CDR3: CASSLWPSPADEQYF. CDR3 sequence (DNA): TGTGCCAGCAGCTTATGGCCTAGTCCTGCGGACGAGCAGTACTTC. The variable domain in full, completed from reference TRBV7-6 and TRBJ2-7, reads GAGVSQSPRYKVTKRGQDVALRCDPISGHVSLYWYRQALGQGPEFLTYFNYEAQQDKSGLPNDRFSAERPEGSISTLTIQRTEQRDSAMYRCASSLWPSPADEQYFGPGTRLTVT.

V usage is TRBV10-3 and J usage is TRBJ1-1; tentative D call: TRBD1 (5 bases). V lost 0 bases, J lost 1 base, and 12 bases lay in between. The CDR3 loop spans 16 amino acids. CDR1 is ENHRY, CDR2 SYGVKD, per germline. CDR3 nucleotides: TGTGCCATCAGTGAGTCGAGCAGGGCTGAGAACACTGAAGCTTTCTTT. Translation: CAISESSRAENTEAFF.

The chain combines TRBV4-2 with TRBJ2-3; D is undetermined. V lost 1 base and J lost 3, with 5 bases in between. From germline, CDR1 is LGHNA and CDR2 YNFKEQ. The CDR3 sequence is 13 residues long. CDR3 amino acids: CASSQVKTDTQYF. Here the CDR3 DNA reads TGTGCCAGCAGCCAAGTAAAAACAGATACGCAGTATTTT.

V usage is TRBV19 and J usage is TRBJ1-5, with 9 bases lining up with TRBD1. The germline V gene has CDR1 LNHDA and CDR2 SQIVND (reference sequence). The ends lost 3 bases at V and 5 bases at J; junction bases unmatched: 5. This CDR3 is built from 15 residues. The CDR3 DNA reads as TGTGCCAGTAGTATCCCTTGGACAGGGGATCAGCCCCAGCATTTT. Its translation is CASSIPWTGDQPQHF. The complete variable domain, with remaining parts taken from reference TRBV19 and TRBJ1-5, reads DGGITQSPKYLFRKEGQNVTLSCEQNLNHDAMYWYRQDPGQGLRLIYYSQIVNDFQKGDIAEGYSVSREKKESFPLTVTSAQKNPTAFYLCASSIPWTGDQPQHFGDGTRLSIL.

This chain joins TRBV10-3 and TRBJ2-3; 7 bases agree with TRBD1. From germline, CDR1 is ENHRY and CDR2 SYGVKD. This CDR3 comprises 14 residues. V was pared by 5 bases and J by 0 bases, with 2 bases of the junction left unmatched. In DNA form, the CDR3 reads TGTGCCATCAGTCTACAGGGGAGCACAGATACGCAGTATTTT. Translating gives CAISLQGSTDTQYF.

This clone appeared once. The chain links TRBV7-9 to TRBJ1-1; no clear D gene. The length of the CDR3 is 13 residues. Trimming took off 3 bases at V and 8 bases at J, with 13 bases between the two ends. CDR1 SEHNR and CDR2 FQNEAQ come from the germline V gene (reference sequence). As DNA, the CDR3 is TGTGCCAGCAGCTTTGAGGAATTGCGAGAAGCTTTCTTT. Its protein product is CASSFEELREAFF. The variable domain in full, with the rest retrieved from reference TRBV7-9 and TRBJ1-1, is DTGVSQNPRHKITKRGQNVTFRCDPISEHNRLYWYRQTLGQGPEFLTYFQNEAQLEKSRLLSDRFSAERPKGSFSTLEIQRTEQGDSAMYLCASSFEELREAFFGQGTRLTVV.

The genes are TRBV5-1 and TRBJ2-2; weak D call: TRBD1 (5 bases). The germline V and J ends were trimmed by 4 bases and 0 bases, with 7 bases remaining between them. The CDR3 contains 14 residues. Looked up from germline, CDR1 is SGHRS and CDR2 is YFSETQ. The CDR3 DNA reads TGCGCCAGCAGCCTGGACACGAACACCGGGGAGCTGTTTTTT. Its protein is CASSLDTNTGELFF. Together with reference TRBV5-1 and TRBJ2-2, the CDR3 gives the full variable domain: KAGVTQTPRYLIKTRGQQVTLSCSPISGHRSVSWYQQTPGQGLQFLFEYFSETQRNKGNFPGRFSGRQFSNSRSEMNVSTLELGDSALYLCASSLDTNTGELFFGEGSRLTVL.